The present T cell receptor (beta chain) was sequenced within a study of T-cell reconstitution after alpha-beta-depleted transplantation in children. This clonotype was picked up a small number of times. During its preparation, the TCRbeta library received unique molecular identifiers. TCRdb re-derived calls from the PCR reads in MiXCR, one entry per CDR3 protein. The repertoire holds about 980,000 distinct CDR3 sequences, with around 30% as singletons. This CDR3 region has 16 residues. Trimming stripped 5 bases from V and 4 bases from J, with 18 bases between. The sequence was collected from a boy younger than two who had a stem cell transplant for SCID, so the T cells may come from the graft donor. The specimen was PBMCs, mostly from graft donor cells, collected 360 days after TCRalphabeta/CD19-depleted stem cell transplant. The genes are TRBV12-3 or TRBV12-4 and TRBJ2-1; TRBD2 is a possible D gene (7 bases). The CDR3 reads CASSPRGGAGYNEQFF. As DNA, the CDR3 is TGTGCCAGCAGTCCAAGAGGGGGGGCGGGATACAATGAGCAGTTCTTC.